This T cell receptor (beta chain) came from a study of T cells in localized non-small cell lung cancer. Repertoires were generated with immunoSEQ multiplex PCR, while TCRdb's copy carries only in-frame clones and drops some. The sample contains about 82,000 clones, over 60% of which appear only once. Study-wide results and caveats: Heterogeneity is still possible, as just one tumor region was sequenced. Uninvolved adjacent lung showed the highest T cell clonality, exceeding tumor. Paired adjacent lung recovered a median about 60 of the top 100 tumor clones.

About this clone: The antigen remains undetermined.

Germline V gene sequence: CDR1 SGHDN, CDR2 FVKESK. The CDR3 spans 13 residues. Trimming took 4 bases from V and 10 from J, leaving 14 bases between them. The receptor comes from a man aged 35 to 70 with stage II squamous cell lung carcinoma. This chain joins TRBV14 and TRBJ1-3; TRBD1 might be the D (5 bases). The sequencing used PBMCs, collected before any cancer treatment. As DNA, the CDR3 is TGTGCCAGCAGCCCCGGGAGGGGTATAACCATATATTTT. Protein sequence: CASSPGRGITIYF.